This T cell receptor beta chain was captured by sequencing in a study of lymphopenia after photon versus proton radiotherapy. The study's findings and limits: Proton therapy kept repertoires fairly stable, unlike photons, which gained effector/memory cells. A bigger post-nadir fall in TCR diversity correlated inversely with survival time in deceased patients. Oligoclonal CD8+ Temra expansion after nadir drove photon patients' diversity drop.

On this clone: The antigen is undetermined.

The protocol was immunoSEQ multiplex PCR, while the TCRdb copy is restricted to in-frame clones and leaves out a portion. The repertoire has more than 25,000 clones, over 80% of them found once; the top ten carry approximately 18%. The specimen comprised peripheral blood, sampled from a patient treated with photon-based radiotherapy. This receptor was taken from a man in his fifties or sixties with gastric cancer.

The CDR3 spells CASSYSFGGSYNEQFF. In DNA form, the CDR3 reads TGTGCCAGCAGTTACTCGTTCGGGGGGTCCTACAATGAGCAGTTCTTC. This chain connects TRBV6-5 to TRBJ2-1; 7 nucleotides agree with TRBD2. Germline V gene lookup returns CDR1 MNHEY and CDR2 SVGAGI. The CDR3 has 16 amino acids. V lost 0 bases and J lost 1; bases outside the gene matches: 3.